The clone carrying this T cell receptor (beta chain) was detected a few times. CDR3 length: 12 amino acids. Germline loops: CDR1 DFQATT, CDR2 SNEGSKA (reference sequence). Trimming removed 8 bases from V and 3 bases from J; junction bases left unmatched: 6. Among the patients, none had received any treatment before thyroid surgery. The sample comes from a study of metastatic and nonmetastatic thyroid tumors. About the study: Malignant and benign thyroid patients had repertoires compared in peripheral blood and tumor or nodule tissue.

TCRdb redid the clone calls on the PCR reads using MiXCR. The table includes 40,000 to 50,000 clones, about 4.3% detected once. The rearrangement links TRBV20-1 to TRBJ1-1; 7 nucleotides agree with TRBD1. The clonotype was recovered from a female donor with papillary thyroid cancer or a benign thyroid nodule (not recorded which). Some clones in this sample may be carry-over from other donors' samples. Sequenced material: blood. CDR3 bases: TGCAGTTGCGGCAGGGGGGACACTGAAGCTTTCTTT. This encodes CSCGRGDTEAFF.